This T cell receptor (beta chain) derives from a study of CD8 T cells in Susac syndrome. Study results and limitations: Clonal CD8+ expansion in Susac was highest in TEMRA cells and active patients. In total CD8+ repertoires, some 15 Susac-specific public clones were found, and CD8+ TEMRA repertoires had a few.

V was pared by 5 bases and J by 6 bases, with 14 bases of the junction left unmatched. This CDR3 contains 17 residues. Regarding this clonotype: Its cognate antigen is unknown.

Reverse transcription of 0.5 to 1 ug RNA used random hexamers. One entry per CDR3 protein, called by TCRdb with MiXCR from the immunoSEQ multiplex PCR reads. The sample holds around 69,000 distinct CDR3 sequences, over 85% seen once. The material sequenced was CD8+ T cells from PBMCs. The chain links TRBV12-3 or TRBV12-4 to TRBJ2-2, with 8 nucleotides matching TRBD2. This clonotype originated in a human donor with Susac syndrome. CDR3 amino acids: CASSISGLAGFPGELFF. In DNA, the CDR3 is TGTGCCAGCAGTATCTCCGGGTTAGCGGGATTCCCCGGGGAGCTGTTTTTT.